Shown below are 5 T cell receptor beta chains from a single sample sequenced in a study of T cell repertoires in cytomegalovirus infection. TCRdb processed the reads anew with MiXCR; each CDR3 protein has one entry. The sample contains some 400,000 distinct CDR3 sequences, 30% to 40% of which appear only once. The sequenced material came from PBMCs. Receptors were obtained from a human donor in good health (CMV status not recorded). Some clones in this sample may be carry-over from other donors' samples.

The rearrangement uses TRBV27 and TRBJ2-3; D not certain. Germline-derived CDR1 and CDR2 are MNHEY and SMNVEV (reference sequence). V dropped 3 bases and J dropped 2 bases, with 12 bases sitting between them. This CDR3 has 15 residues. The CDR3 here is CASSFSALDTDTQYF. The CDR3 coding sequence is TGTGCCAGCAGTTTTAGTGCACTCGACACAGATACGCAGTATTTT.

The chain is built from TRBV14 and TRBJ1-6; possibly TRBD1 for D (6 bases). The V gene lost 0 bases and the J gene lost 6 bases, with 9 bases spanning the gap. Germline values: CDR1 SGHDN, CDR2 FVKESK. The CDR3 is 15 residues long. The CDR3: CASSQETGSNSPLHF. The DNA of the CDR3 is TGTGCCAGCAGCCAAGAAACAGGGAGTAATTCACCCCTCCACTTT.

The CDR3 region is CASSFRLGTDTQYF. Here the CDR3 DNA reads TGTGCCAGCAGTTTCCGACTTGGCACAGATACGCAGTATTTT. The chain has TRBV28 and TRBJ2-3; no reliable D call. CDR1 MDHEN and CDR2 SYDVKM come from the germline V gene. The CDR3 runs 14 residues. V lost 3 bases to trimming and J lost 1 base, with 8 bases between them.

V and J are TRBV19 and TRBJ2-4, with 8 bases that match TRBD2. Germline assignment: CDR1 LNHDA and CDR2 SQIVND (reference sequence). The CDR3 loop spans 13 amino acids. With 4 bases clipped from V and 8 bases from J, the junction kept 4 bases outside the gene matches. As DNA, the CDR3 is TGTGCCAGTAGTAGAGGACTAGCCGACATTCAGTACTTC. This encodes CASSRGLADIQYF.

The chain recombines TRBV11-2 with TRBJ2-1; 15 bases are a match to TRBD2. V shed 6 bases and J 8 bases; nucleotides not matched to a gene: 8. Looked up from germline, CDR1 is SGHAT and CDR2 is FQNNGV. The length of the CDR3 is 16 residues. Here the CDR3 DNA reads TGTGCCAGCAGTCTGGGACTAGCGGGGGGCATCGATGAGCAGTTCTTC. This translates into CASSLGLAGGIDEQFF.